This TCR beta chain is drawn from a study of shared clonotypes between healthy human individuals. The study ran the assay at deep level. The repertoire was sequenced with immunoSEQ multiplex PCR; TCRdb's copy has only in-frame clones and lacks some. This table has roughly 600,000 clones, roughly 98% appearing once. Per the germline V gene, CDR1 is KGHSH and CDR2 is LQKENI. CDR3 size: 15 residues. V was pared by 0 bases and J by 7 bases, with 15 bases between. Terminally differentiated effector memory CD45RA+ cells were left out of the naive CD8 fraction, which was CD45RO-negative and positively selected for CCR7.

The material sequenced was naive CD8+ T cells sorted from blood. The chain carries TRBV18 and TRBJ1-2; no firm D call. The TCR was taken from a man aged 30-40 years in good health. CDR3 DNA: TGTGCCAGCTCACCACCAGACACCCATGTGGTTGGCTACACCTTC. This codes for CASSPPDTHVVGYTF.